The entry below gives a single TCR beta chain sequence along with its context. This CDR3 is 14 amino acids long. With 0 bases removed from V and 6 bases from J, the gap between germline ends came to 12 bases. The germline gives CDR1 SGHRS, CDR2 YFSETQ. Original handling: Counts of nucleated cells, estimated from reference gene primer amplification, were obtained. Method: immunoSEQ multiplex PCR; TCRdb's copy keeps in-frame clones and lacks some. D and trimming were read from the DNA, whereas the V and J calls and clone size are those reported in that table. The sample includes roughly 130,000 clones, more than 90% of them seen just once. This entry comes from a study of blood T cell repertoires in COVID-19. Study information: From the United States, Italy and Spain came samples of acute and convalescent COVID-19. PBMCs, B-cell-depleted T cells, or T cells were the source of the cDNA or gDNA that made up the material.

The sequence was obtained from a man in his fifties or sixties with active COVID-19. Sample: peripheral blood. The chain joins TRBV5-1 to TRBJ1-1; maybe TRBD1 (5 bases). CDR3 nucleotide sequence: TGCGCCAGCAGCTTGGATGCACAGGTGGCTGAAGCTTTCTTT. This encodes CASSLDAQVAEAFF.